This T cell receptor beta chain is from a study of T cell responses to AZD1222 COVID-19 vaccine. The CDR3 extends over 16 amino acids. CDR1 is MGHRA and CDR2 is YSYEKL in the germline V gene. V was clipped by 0 bases and J by 2 bases, with 14 bases between them. The repertoire was sequenced with immunoSEQ multiplex PCR; TCRdb's copy has only in-frame clones and lacks some. The table lists 130,000 to 150,000 clones, approximately 85% of them singletons, with roughly 4.3% in the top ten. The material was peripheral blood, obtained on day 0 of MenACWY control vaccination. J is TRBJ2-7 and V is TRBV4-1, with D possibly matching TRBD1 (5 bases). The source is an adult in good health. CDR3 in DNA: TGCGCCAGCAGCCAAGAATTAGGCAGGGCCCCCTACGAGCAGTACTTC. It encodes CASSQELGRAPYEQYF.